The entry below gives a single T cell receptor (beta chain) sequence along with its context. Data came from immunoSEQ multiplex PCR; TCRdb stores just in-frame clones and leaves some out. The sample lists about 39,000 clones, around 92% occurring once. CDR3 length equals 14 residues. Germline-derived CDR1 and CDR2 are SEHNR and FQNEAQ (reference sequence). V lost 5 bases and J lost 4, with 14 bases in between. These data come from a study of T cell changes during pregnancy in multiple sclerosis. The sequence was collected from a female donor with multiple sclerosis, enrolled in a pregnancy study. The rearrangement joins TRBV7-9 to TRBJ1-2; D is perhaps TRBD1 (5 bases). The sample consisted of CD8+ T cells from peripheral blood mononuclear cells, taken before pregnancy. CDR3 DNA sequence: TGTGCCAGCAGCCGGGCGGACACAGTCTATGGCTACACCTTC. Translated, it gives CASSRADTVYGYTF.